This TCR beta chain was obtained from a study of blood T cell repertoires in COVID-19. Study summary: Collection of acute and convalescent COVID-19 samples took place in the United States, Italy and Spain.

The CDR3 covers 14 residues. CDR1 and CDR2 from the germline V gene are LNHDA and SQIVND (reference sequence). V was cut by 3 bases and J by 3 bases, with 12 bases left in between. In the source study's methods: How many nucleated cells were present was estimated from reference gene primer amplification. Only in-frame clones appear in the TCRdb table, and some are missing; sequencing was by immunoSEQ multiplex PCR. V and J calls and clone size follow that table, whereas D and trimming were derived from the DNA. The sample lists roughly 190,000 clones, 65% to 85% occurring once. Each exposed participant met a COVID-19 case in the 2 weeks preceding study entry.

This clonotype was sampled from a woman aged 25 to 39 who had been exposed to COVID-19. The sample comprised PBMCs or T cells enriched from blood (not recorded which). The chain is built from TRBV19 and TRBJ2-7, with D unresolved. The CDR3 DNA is TGTGCCAGTAGTATTGGGTCAGCGAACTACGAGCAGTACTTC. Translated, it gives CASSIGSANYEQYF.